This record concerns one T cell receptor (beta chain) sequence. The antigen this receptor binds is unknown. Within one base of it there is no much larger clone, and no base qualities were kept. The sample comes from a study of T cell responses to AZD1222 COVID-19 vaccine (dated by TCRdb to the early 2020s). For context, the study as a whole: Because spike-specific TCR depth and breadth did not differ between the two schedules, AZD1222 recipients who got a second dose at roughly 4 weeks were pooled with those who got a second dose at roughly 12 weeks. TCR sequencing was performed for some 250 trial participants, of whom around 210 were given two doses of AZD1222 and around 25 were given two doses of MenACWY control vaccine. Trial participants were enrolled into age subgroups of 18-55, 56-69 and 70-plus years, which contained roughly 140, 27 and 60 TCR-sequenced participants, respectively.

Summary of the overall study and its limitations: A significant rise in spike-specific TCR breadth and depth was observed after two AZD1222 doses relative to day 0 and relative to MenACWY recipients. Conclusions about previously exposed vaccinees are limited because only six or seven AZD1222 recipients were SARS-CoV-2 seropositive at baseline. In the small 56-69-year group, the increase in depth fell short of significance, most likely because of low power. Participants were mostly white British and included more females than males, and it was suggested by the authors that clonal diversity may have been underestimated. The vaccine-associated CD4 TCRs covered the entire spike protein, and the dominant responses fell in regions 160-218 and 743-854. Reportedly, close to half of the unique spike-specific TCRs recognized epitopes lying outside the regions that are mutated in the B.1.351 and B.1.1.7 variants. Because no day 14 peak-response samples were available, the repertoires could be characterized only after the peak T cell response.

Including cysteine and phenylalanine, the CDR3 has 16 amino acids. The retained sequence is limited to the CDR3, 48 bases, with the frame set at the first base. Between the V and J ends, shortened by 6 bases and 1 base respectively, the junction contains 18 bases. According to the germline V gene (reference sequence), CDR1 reads MNHEY and CDR2 reads SMNVEV. Taken with the paper, the label for time point translates to: baseline before first vaccination. Vaccinee samples came from UK trials COV001 and COV002, including a single-blind randomized controlled phase 2/3 trial of AZD1222 (ChAdOx1 nCoV-19) in healthy adults. Trial participant PBMC samples were collected at day 0 and day 28 after the second dose for TCRbeta chain sequencing. The CDR3 regions of human TCRbeta chains were analyzed by immunosequencing. On the study's bioinformatics: TCRs in the repertoires were compared against a reference library of SARS-CoV-2-specific TCRs that had been generated with the MIRA antigen-specificity platform. Breadth meant the fraction of unique TCRs that were SARS-CoV-2-associated, whereas depth meant the fraction of total T cells that were SARS-CoV-2-associated. Each spike-specific TCR was assigned to its reactive spike region and to a CD4 or CD8 class using the MIRA data. Log10-transformed breadth and depth values were compared by one-way ANOVA with Sidak's multiple comparisons tests. In TCRdb, the immuneACCESS table is reduced to in-frame sequences with V and J assigned. These tables do not hold every clone; where another copy was compared, an unresolved V gene accounts for under half, and the others remain unexplained. V, J and clone size were drawn from that table, and D and trimming were deduced from the DNA. The sample table holds about 140,000 clones, of which around 90% were seen once. The ten largest clonotypes hold approximately 1.5% of the sample.

This TCR derives from an adult in good health. The chain links TRBV27 with TRBJ1-1; a weak D assignment points to TRBD1 (5 bases agree). This specimen consisted of peripheral blood, obtained on day 0 of AZD1222 vaccination. The CDR3 protein sequence reads: CASSRTRVTSNTEAFF. Here is the DNA: TGTGCCAGCAGCCGCACCAGGGTTACATCGAACACTGAAGCTTTCTTT.